The next 27 T cell receptor beta chains were all read from a single sample in a study of blood T cell repertoires in COVID-19. The method was immunoSEQ multiplex PCR; TCRdb's version includes in-frame clones alone and lacks a portion of them. The table lists tens of thousands of clones, under 85% of them singletons. The sequencing input was peripheral blood. The receptor set was obtained from a man aged 40-49 years with acute or convalescent COVID-19.

In this sample, this clone turned up once. The V call is TRBV3-1 (or the pseudogene TRBV3-2), the J call TRBJ2-5; no reliable D call. This CDR3 spans 13 amino acids. Trimming removed 1 base from V and 6 bases from J, with 9 bases in between. The germline gives CDR1 LGHDT, CDR2 YNNKEL (reference sequence). Here the CDR3 reads CASSQGDIKTQYF. CDR3 nucleotide sequence: TGTGCCAGCAGCCAAGGAGATATTAAGACCCAGTACTTC.

This chain joins TRBV7-9 and TRBJ1-6; TRBD1 is a possible D gene (5 bases). V was cut by 3 bases and J by 9 bases, with 12 bases left in between. Germline values: CDR1 SEHNR, CDR2 FQNEAQ (reference sequence). This CDR3 is built from 14 residues. As DNA, the CDR3 is TGTGCCAGCAGCTTGGCAGGGCTAAGTTCACCCCTCCACTTT. This sequence encodes CASSLAGLSSPLHF.

The rearrangement uses TRBV6-4 and TRBJ1-1; 7 bases are shared with TRBD1. With V trimmed by 3 bases and J by 5 bases, 6 bases remained unmatched. This CDR3 comprises 14 residues. The V gene's germline CDR1 is MRHNA and CDR2 SNTAGT. The CDR3 region is CASSDRDSGTEAFF. DNA of the CDR3: TGTGCCAGCAGTGATAGGGACAGTGGGACTGAAGCTTTCTTT.

The CDR3 region is CASSVGQGETQYF. CDR3 nucleotide sequence: TGTGCCAGCAGCGTAGGACAGGGGGAGACCCAGTACTTC. This chain links TRBV9 with TRBJ2-5, with 8 nucleotides matching TRBD1. Germline CDR1 SGDLS, CDR2 YYNGEE. The CDR3 loop spans 13 amino acids. With 0 bases clipped from V and 5 bases from J, the junction kept 0 bases outside the gene matches.

The gene calls are TRBV5-1 and TRBJ2-1, with TRBD1 matching 7 bases. Germline V gene data show CDR1 as SGHRS and CDR2 as YFSETQ. The trim removed 0 bases at V and 0 bases at J, leaving 12 bases unmatched. CDR3 size: 19 residues. CDR3 DNA: TGCGCCAGCAGCTTGGGGGTTACAGGGGTCACCAGCTCCTACAATGAGCAGTTCTTC. Amino acid sequence: CASSLGVTGVTSSYNEQFF.

This sequence joins TRBV19 and TRBJ2-5; 7 positions match TRBD1. V trimming: 6 bases; J trimming: 1 base; junction bases outside the gene matches: 11. Germline V CDR1 and CDR2: LNHDA, SQIVND (reference sequence). The CDR3 consists of 16 residues. This CDR3 is CASSHQGVIGQETQYF. The CDR3 DNA reads TGTGCCAGTAGCCACCAGGGGGTGATAGGCCAAGAGACCCAGTACTTC.

The rearrangement links TRBV5-1 to TRBJ1-2; TRBD1 matches 7 bases. Germline loops: CDR1 SGHRS, CDR2 YFSETQ. The CDR3 length is 15 residues. V shed 0 bases, J shed 2 bases, and the junction held 4 bases outside the gene matches. The CDR3 is CASSLARQGNYGYTF. The CDR3 bases are TGCGCCAGCAGCTTGGCCAGACAGGGCAACTATGGCTACACCTTC.

This chain connects TRBV18 to TRBJ2-3; 7 nucleotides agree with TRBD2. With V trimmed by 3 bases and J by 1 base, 4 bases remained unmatched. The CDR3 is made up of 15 amino acids. Germline CDR1 and CDR2: KGHSH and LQKENI. In nucleotides, the CDR3 is TGTGCCAGCTCACCCAGGGCGGGGGGCACAGATACGCAGTATTTT. Protein sequence: CASSPRAGGTDTQYF. The full variable domain, completed using reference TRBV18 and TRBJ2-3, is NAGVMQNPRHLVRRRGQEARLRCSPMKGHSHVYWYRQLPEEGLKFMVYLQKENIIDESGMPKERFSAEFPKEGPSILRIQQVVRGDSAAYFCASSPRAGGTDTQYFGPGTRLTVL.

The CDR3 region is CASSEQGSNQPQHF. The CDR3, as DNA: TGTGCCAGCAGTGAACAGGGGTCCAATCAGCCCCAGCATTTT. The J gene is TRBJ1-5, the V gene TRBV9, with 7 nucleotides matching TRBD1. The CDR3 is made up of 14 amino acids. The V segment lost 5 bases and the J segment 3 bases; nucleotides outside the gene matches: 5. From germline, CDR1 is SGDLS and CDR2 YYNGEE.

The V and J genes are TRBV21-1 and TRBJ2-1; the DNA was not compared with TRBD2, the D call given in the table. TRBV21-1 is annotated as a pseudogene. The CDR3 totals 10 residues. CDR3 bases: TGTGCCAGCAGCTCAAATAGTCCGTTCTTC. It specifies CASSSNSPFF.

The rearrangement joins TRBV6-5 to TRBJ2-1; no clear D gene. Per germline, CDR1 MNHEY and CDR2 SVGAGI. This CDR3 contains 13 residues. V lost 11 bases and J 4 bases, leaving 15 bases between the germline ends. This CDR3 is CAARHIDYNEQFF. The DNA of the CDR3 is TGTGCCGCCAGACACATAGATTACAATGAGCAGTTCTTC.

The table lists this clone with a few counts. This chain links TRBV5-1 with TRBJ2-2, with D possibly being TRBD1 (5 bases). Germline V gene sequence: CDR1 SGHRS, CDR2 YFSETQ. The CDR3 covers 15 residues. Trimming removed 2 bases from V and 3 bases from J, with 11 bases in between. The CDR3 sequence: CASSFLDTDTGELFF. In DNA form, the CDR3 reads TGCGCCAGCAGCTTCCTGGACACAGACACCGGGGAGCTGTTTTTT.

This clone has more than one count but fewer than ten. The CDR3 here is CASSGQGYGYTF. The CDR3 DNA follows: TGTGCCAGCAGTGGACAGGGCTATGGCTACACCTTC. The chain joins TRBV25-1 to TRBJ1-2, with 7 bases lining up with TRBD1. The CDR3 contains 12 residues. Germline CDR1 reads MGHDK; CDR2 reads SYGVNS. V shed 4 bases and J 4 bases; nucleotides not matched to a gene: 0.

The J gene is TRBJ2-7, the V gene TRBV6-5, with 9 positions matching TRBD1. J was trimmed by 2 bases and V by 9 bases; bases with no gene match: 11. The CDR3 covers 15 residues. Germline CDR1 MNHEY, CDR2 SVGAGI. CDR3 protein: CARLRGTGLTYEQYV. Here the CDR3 DNA reads TGTGCCAGACTCAGGGGGACAGGGTTAACCTACGAGCAGTACGTC.

CDR3 sequence: CASSPWTGKGGGGTEAFF. For the CDR3, the DNA is TGTGCCAGTAGTCCCTGGACAGGGAAAGGTGGAGGTGGCACTGAAGCTTTCTTT. This chain uses TRBV19 with TRBJ1-1, with TRBD1 identical over 8 bases. With 5 bases clipped from V and 4 bases from J, the junction kept 18 bases outside the gene matches. The germline gives CDR1 LNHDA, CDR2 SQIVND (reference sequence). The CDR3 is 18 residues long.

The V call is TRBV5-1, the J call TRBJ2-1; TRBD2 matches at 9 bases. Germline CDR1 and CDR2: SGHRS and YFSETQ. V dropped 10 bases and J dropped 4; count of bases not matched to a gene: 15. The CDR3 extends over 16 amino acids. The CDR3 DNA sequence: TGCGCCCGCGCGGGGGCGGGGGGGGGATCATACAATGAGCAGTTCTTC. It yields the protein CARAGAGGGSYNEQFF.

The V gene is TRBV6-5, the J gene TRBJ2-7; 9 bases align to TRBD2. The CDR3 loop spans 15 amino acids. J lost 2 bases, V lost 6 bases, and 8 bases had no gene match. CDR1 and CDR2 (germline): MNHEY, SVGAGI. Here the CDR3 DNA reads TGTGCCAGCAGCCGGGAGATAGCGGGGGCCTACGAGCAGTACGTC. Residues: CASSREIAGAYEQYV.

V usage is TRBV21-1 and J usage is TRBJ1-6; the D segment call TRBD1 is taken from the table without a DNA check. TRBV21-1 is tagged as a pseudogene. This CDR3 has 23 amino acids. CDR3 amino acids: CASSRLGVAVVRRSSSYNSPLHF. The CDR3 DNA sequence: TGTGCCAGCAGCAGGTTAGGGGTGGCGGTTGTACGGCGGTCGAGCTCCTATAATTCACCCCTCCACTTT.

The genes are TRBV5-1 and TRBJ2-2, with 7 nucleotides matching TRBD1. This CDR3 spans 14 amino acids. CDR1 SGHRS and CDR2 YFSETQ come from the germline V gene. V lost 2 bases, J lost 4 bases, and 2 bases stayed unmatched. The CDR3 region has the DNA TGCGCCAGCAGCTTACAGGGGCCCACCGGGGAGCTGTTTTTT. Translated, it gives CASSLQGPTGELFF.

The chain carries TRBV9 and TRBJ1-5; 10 bases are shared with TRBD1. The CDR3 runs 14 residues. The V gene end was trimmed by 3 bases and the J gene end by 7 bases; junction bases not matched to a gene: 4. CDR1 is SGDLS and CDR2 is YYNGEE in the germline V gene. CDR3 sequence reads: CASSAGQGEQPQHF. CDR3 nucleotide sequence: TGTGCCAGCAGCGCCGGACAGGGGGAGCAGCCCCAGCATTTT.

V and J are TRBV7-2 and TRBJ1-1; D is unresolved. This CDR3 comprises 12 residues. Trimming left V 4 bases short and J 4 bases short, with 7 bases between. Per germline, CDR1 SGHTA and CDR2 FQGNSA. This CDR3 reads CASSSYSTEAFF. For the CDR3, the DNA is TGTGCCAGCAGCTCATACAGCACTGAAGCTTTCTTT.

This chain links TRBV18 with TRBJ2-1; TRBD2 is a possible D gene (5 bases). This CDR3 comprises 11 residues. Germline assignment: CDR1 KGHSH and CDR2 LQKENI. V gave up 4 bases and J gave up 8 bases, with 6 bases separating them. The CDR3 bases are TGTGCCAGCTCACAACTAGATGAGCAGTTCTTC. Protein: CASSQLDEQFF.

V gene TRBV6-6 combines with J gene TRBJ2-4; 10 positions agree with TRBD2. Unmatched junction bases numbered 10, after V lost 10 bases and J lost 1 base. The CDR3 consists of 16 residues. CDR1 is MNHNY, CDR2 SVGAGI, per germline (reference sequence). The CDR3 sequence is CAIGTSERSAKNIQYF. CDR3 coding DNA: TGTGCCATTGGGACTAGCGAGAGGAGCGCCAAAAACATTCAGTACTTC.

The genes are TRBV12-3 or TRBV12-4 and TRBJ1-2, with D possibly matching TRBD1 (6 bases). Trimming pared 6 bases from V and 2 bases from J, leaving 10 bases between. This CDR3 has 13 amino acids. CDR3 bases: TGTGCCAGCAGCCCGGACAGCAACTATGGCTACACCTTC. Amino acid sequence: CASSPDSNYGYTF.

The chain combines TRBV19 with TRBJ1-2, with 8 bases lining up with TRBD1. The CDR3 sequence is 14 residues long. Per germline, CDR1 LNHDA and CDR2 SQIVND (reference sequence). V was pared by 3 bases and J by 2 bases, with 2 bases of the junction left unmatched. CDR3 amino acids: CASSIRGRNYGYTF. The CDR3 DNA is TGTGCCAGTAGTATCAGGGGGCGAAACTATGGCTACACCTTC.

This clone was observed once. This sequence joins TRBV3-1 (or the pseudogene TRBV3-2) and TRBJ2-1; D may be TRBD1 (6 bases). Germline CDR1 and CDR2: LGHDT and YNNKEL (reference sequence). The CDR3 is 16 residues long. The ends were cut back, 5 bases at V and 7 bases at J, with 21 bases in the middle. Here the CDR3 DNA reads TGTGCCAGCAGCTTAAGGAGAACAGGGAACGGAAATGAGCAGTTCTTC. It translates to CASSLRRTGNGNEQFF.

This clone was observed a handful of times. The chain couples TRBV12-3 or TRBV12-4 to TRBJ1-2; D call uncertain. Trimming cost V 3 bases and J 4 bases, with 9 bases left between them. The CDR3 sequence is 13 residues long. CDR3 in amino acids: CASSLESTYGYTF. The CDR3 DNA sequence: TGTGCCAGCAGTTTGGAGAGTACCTATGGCTACACCTTC.